This T cell receptor (beta chain) was identified in a study of cytomegalovirus exposure and HLA in healthy donors. Overall study results and limits: Usually a TCR sequence was rare, but some public TCRs were found in many donors. Association of a missense DCLRE1C variant with TCR beta V- and J-gene trimming was reported in a later analysis. Accurate prediction of HLA-A and HLA-B alleles (for most subjects) was reportedly achieved from TCR beta sequences.

On this clone: No antigen is known for it.

CDR1 and CDR2 (germline): SNHLY, FYNNEI. This CDR3 has 16 residues. V lost 2 bases, J lost 5 bases, and 10 bases stayed unmatched. Each of the donors was a healthy bone marrow donor. Primers: 60 Vbeta forward and 13 Jbeta reverse. Measured with immunoSEQ multiplex PCR; TCRdb has only the in-frame clones, and not every one. The sample lists about 120,000 clones; about 80% were seen once. Specimen: PBMCs. The receptor was isolated from a female donor in good health and CMV-seropositive. This sequence joins TRBV2 and TRBJ2-7; TRBD1 agrees at 9 bases. In DNA, the CDR3 is TGTGCCAGCAGTGAAATGGGACAGGGATGGAGCCACGAGCAGTACTTC. It encodes CASSEMGQGWSHEQYF.